This entry concerns a single T cell receptor beta chain. Methods used by the authors: It was from reference gene primer amplification that nucleated cell counts were estimated. Sequencing used immunoSEQ multiplex PCR; TCRdb keeps in-frame clones, though not all of them. From that table come the V and J calls and clone size; the DNA was used to work out D and trimming. The sample carries tens of thousands of clones, around nine tenths recorded once. The sample is drawn from a study of blood T cell repertoires in COVID-19. Across the whole study: Acute-phase and convalescent COVID-19 samples originated in the United States, Italy and Spain. T cells, B-cell-depleted T cells, or PBMCs provided the cDNA or gDNA that served as material.

Sequenced material: peripheral blood. This receptor was obtained from a woman in her sixties with acute or convalescent COVID-19.

CDR3 loop: CASSRSVTYEQYF. DNA of the CDR3: TGTGCCAGCAGTCGGTCTGTTACCTACGAGCAGTACTTC. The rearrangement links TRBV6-5 to TRBJ2-7; D gene unclear. With 5 bases removed from V and 2 bases from J, the gap between germline ends came to 10 bases. Per the germline V gene, CDR1 is MNHEY and CDR2 is SVGAGI. The CDR3 extends over 13 amino acids.